This T cell receptor (beta chain) was obtained from a study of human T cells and chemical hapten exposure (dated by TCRdb to the early 2020s). Background for the entire study: Libraries were combined into a pool for sequencing, and differences in TCR yield between samples came mainly from small differences in library volumes within the pool. In alopecia patients, the study followed how the peripheral blood TCR repertoire changed in vivo over primary and secondary sensitization to diphenylcyclopropenone (DPC), a hapten. Both TCR alpha and TCR beta chains were sequenced from each blood RNA sample.

Unfractionated whole blood was collected in Tempus Blood RNA tubes, and total RNA was extracted from that blood. A few healthy volunteers acted as controls for TCR sequencing and had blood drawn at day 0, 2 weeks and 6 weeks. What the research found in general, with its limitations: DPC sensitization did not change how many TCRs were above 1 in 1000 frequency, and no evidence was found of alterations in global repertoire structure. Repeated subsampling changed both the strength of the expansion versus patch-test correlation and the threshold at which that correlation became significant.

This clonotype occurred many times. The antigen it recognizes is unknown. Qualities for individual bases were not recorded, and no much larger clone is one base off. From a lookup of the germline V gene, CDR1 and CDR2 are SNHLY and FYNNEI. From its cysteine to its phenylalanine, the CDR3 spans 13 amino acids. Only the CDR3 DNA is retained, 39 bases long and in frame from the first base. Trimming takes 7 bases off V and 4 bases off J; junction bases not matched to a gene: 5. Library creation used 5' RACE. Sequencing was performed on an Illumina MiSeq. Library preparation attached unique molecular identifiers to individual cDNA molecules for quantitative, reproducible TCR counting. The authors' analysis ran thus. The median number of TCRs per sample was approximately 98,000, ranging from about 23,224 to 700,000. V, J and CDR3 annotation of the TCR reads was carried out using the Decombinator software suite. To make PS versus PT1 abundance plots, every sample was subsampled to the same number of TCRs (28,000). Expanded TCRs were defined as absent before sensitization and observed at least eight times at the 2-week time point. TCRdb ran its own pipeline on the public reads, namely fastp trimming at Q25 and MiXCR clone calling, and kept in-frame beta chains. CDR3 protein duplicates are merged, each entry listing the most common genes and DNA. For this entry, the V and J calls and clone size follow TCRdb and not the study's own pipeline. This sample gives about 140,000 distinct CDR3 sequences in total; 3.5% to 5% of them show up just once. The top ten clonotypes cover 1.3% to 1.5% of the sample.

This receptor was identified in a female donor in good health. The chain is assembled from TRBV2 and TRBJ1-1; 8 middle bases align to TRBD1. For the CDR3, the sequence is CASTGQGGTEAFF. The nucleotides are TGTGCCAGCACCGGACAGGGCGGCACTGAAGCTTTCTTT.